This note documents a single T cell receptor beta chain sequence. The data are from a study of blood T cell repertoires in COVID-19. CDR3 size: 16 residues. CDR1 is MNHEY and CDR2 is SMNVEV in the germline V gene (reference sequence). The V gene end was trimmed by 5 bases and the J gene end by 4 bases; junction bases not matched to a gene: 11. The protocol was immunoSEQ multiplex PCR, while the TCRdb copy is restricted to in-frame clones and leaves out a portion. The table includes about 130,000 clones, around 87% detected once. The chain joins TRBV27 to TRBJ2-1; 7 bases map to TRBD1. The sequencing input was peripheral blood. This TCR was sampled from a woman aged 60-75 years with acute or convalescent COVID-19. The CDR3 nucleotides read TGTGCCAGCAGTCCCTTGGAAGGGGGCCTTTACAATGAGCAGTTCTTC. Protein product: CASSPLEGGLYNEQFF.